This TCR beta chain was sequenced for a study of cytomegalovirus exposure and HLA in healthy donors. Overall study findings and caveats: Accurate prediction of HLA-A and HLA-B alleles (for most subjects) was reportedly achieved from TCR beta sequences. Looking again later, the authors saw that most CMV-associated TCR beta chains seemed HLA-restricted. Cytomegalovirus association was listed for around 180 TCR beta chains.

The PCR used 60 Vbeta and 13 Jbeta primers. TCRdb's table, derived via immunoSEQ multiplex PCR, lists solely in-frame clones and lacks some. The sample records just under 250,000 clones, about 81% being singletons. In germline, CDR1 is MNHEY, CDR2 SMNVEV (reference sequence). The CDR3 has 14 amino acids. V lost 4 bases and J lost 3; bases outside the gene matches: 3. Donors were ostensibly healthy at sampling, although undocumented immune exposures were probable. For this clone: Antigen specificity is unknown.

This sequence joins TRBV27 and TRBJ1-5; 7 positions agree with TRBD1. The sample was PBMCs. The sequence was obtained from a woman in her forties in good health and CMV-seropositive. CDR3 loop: CASSSQGINQPQHF. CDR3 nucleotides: TGTGCCAGCAGTTCACAGGGGATCAATCAGCCCCAGCATTTT.